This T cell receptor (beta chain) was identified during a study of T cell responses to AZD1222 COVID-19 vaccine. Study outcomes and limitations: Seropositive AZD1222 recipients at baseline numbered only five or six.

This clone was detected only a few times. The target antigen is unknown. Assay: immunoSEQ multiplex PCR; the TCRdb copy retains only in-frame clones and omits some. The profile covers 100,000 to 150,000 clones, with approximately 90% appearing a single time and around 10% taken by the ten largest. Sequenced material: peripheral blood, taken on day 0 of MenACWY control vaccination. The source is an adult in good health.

CDR3 bases: TGTGCCACAGGCCGGGATGAAAAACTGTTTTTT. Residues: CATGRDEKLFF. The chain has TRBV2 and TRBJ1-4; D remains ambiguous. The CDR3 covers 11 residues. The germline V and J ends were trimmed by 10 bases and 6 bases, with 9 bases remaining between them. The V gene's germline CDR1 is SNHLY and CDR2 FYNNEI.